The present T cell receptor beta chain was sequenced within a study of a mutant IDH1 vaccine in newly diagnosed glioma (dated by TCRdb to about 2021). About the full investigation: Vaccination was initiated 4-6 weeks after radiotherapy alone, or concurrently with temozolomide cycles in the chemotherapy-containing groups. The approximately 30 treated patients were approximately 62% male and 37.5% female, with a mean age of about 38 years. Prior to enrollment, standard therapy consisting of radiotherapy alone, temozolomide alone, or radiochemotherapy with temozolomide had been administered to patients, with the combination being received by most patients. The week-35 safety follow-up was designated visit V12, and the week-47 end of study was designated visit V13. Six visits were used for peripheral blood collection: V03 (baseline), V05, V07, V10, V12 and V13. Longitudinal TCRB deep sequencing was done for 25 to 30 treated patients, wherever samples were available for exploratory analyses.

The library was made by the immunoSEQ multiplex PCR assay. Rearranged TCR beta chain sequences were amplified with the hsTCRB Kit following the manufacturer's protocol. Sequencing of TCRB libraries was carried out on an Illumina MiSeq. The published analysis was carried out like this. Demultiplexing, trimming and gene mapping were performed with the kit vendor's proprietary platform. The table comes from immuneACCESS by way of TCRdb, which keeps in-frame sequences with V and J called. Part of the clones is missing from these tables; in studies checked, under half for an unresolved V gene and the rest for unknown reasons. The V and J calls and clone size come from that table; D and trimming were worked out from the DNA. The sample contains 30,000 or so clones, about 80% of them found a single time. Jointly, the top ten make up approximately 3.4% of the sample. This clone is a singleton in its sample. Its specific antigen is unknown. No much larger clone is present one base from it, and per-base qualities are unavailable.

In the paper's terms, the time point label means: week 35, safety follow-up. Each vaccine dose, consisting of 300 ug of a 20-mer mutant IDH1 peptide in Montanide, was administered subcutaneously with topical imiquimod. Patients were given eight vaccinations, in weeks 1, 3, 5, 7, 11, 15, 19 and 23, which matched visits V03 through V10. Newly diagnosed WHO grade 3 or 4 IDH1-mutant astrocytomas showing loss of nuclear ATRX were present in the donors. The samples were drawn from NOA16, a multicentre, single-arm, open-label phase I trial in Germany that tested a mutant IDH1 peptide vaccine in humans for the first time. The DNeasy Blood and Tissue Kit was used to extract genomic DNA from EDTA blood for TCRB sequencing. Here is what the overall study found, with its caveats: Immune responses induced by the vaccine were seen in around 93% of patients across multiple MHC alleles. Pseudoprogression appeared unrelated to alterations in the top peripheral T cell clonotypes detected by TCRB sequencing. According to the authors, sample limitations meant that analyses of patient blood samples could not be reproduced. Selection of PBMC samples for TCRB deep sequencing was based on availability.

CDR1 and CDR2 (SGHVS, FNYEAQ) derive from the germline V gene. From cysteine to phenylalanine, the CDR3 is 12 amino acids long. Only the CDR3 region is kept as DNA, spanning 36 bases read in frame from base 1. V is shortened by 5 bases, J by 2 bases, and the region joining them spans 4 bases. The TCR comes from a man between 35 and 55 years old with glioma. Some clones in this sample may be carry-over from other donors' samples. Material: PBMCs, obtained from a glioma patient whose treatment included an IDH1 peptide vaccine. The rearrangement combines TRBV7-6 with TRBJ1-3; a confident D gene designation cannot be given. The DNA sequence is TGTGCCAGCAGCCCGACTGGAAACACCATATATTTT. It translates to CASSPTGNTIYF.